This T cell receptor (beta chain) stems from a study of T cell repertoires in cytomegalovirus infection. Whole-study context: Indicated by public TCR beta signatures were CMV infection and matching HLA type. Study observations and caveats: Dominating the ex vivo response were TCR beta clonotypes that were CMV-specific and HLA-C-restricted.

This clonotype was detected a few times. Its antigen is unidentified. The CDR3 loop spans 15 amino acids. Trimming took off 4 bases at V and 2 bases at J, with 15 bases between the two ends. Germline CDR1 and CDR2: KGHSH and LQKENI. One entry per CDR3 protein results from TCRdb running MiXCR on the reads. There are some 320,000 distinct CDR3 sequences in the sample; around 9.5% occur only once, and roughly 4.5% lies in the top ten. The receptor was derived from a human donor in good health (CMV status not recorded). Some clones in this sample may be carry-over from other donors' samples. The source material was PBMCs. The J gene is TRBJ2-7, the V gene TRBV18; D is unclear. CDR3 region: CASSLQTAPTYEQYF. The DNA of the CDR3 is TGTGCCAGCTCACTACAAACCGCCCCTACCTACGAGCAGTACTTC.